This T cell receptor beta chain was sequenced in a study of blood T cell repertoires in COVID-19 (dated by TCRdb to the early 2020s). Some background on the complete study: The collaborator samples originated in the United States, Italy and Spain and spanned the acute and convalescent phases of COVID-19. Samples were obtained from the ongoing ImmuneRACE study (first 160 participants) and from 1,254 subjects provided by 6 global collaborators. The prospective study material was composed of cDNA or gDNA derived from T cells, B-cell-depleted T cells, or PBMCs. The sample metadata nearly always contained a de-identified subject ID, COVID-19 status, age in years and sex. HLA class I and class II types, where available, came from metadata supplied by the sample provider rather than from assay-based typing. A freely available public database, intended as a resource for researchers studying the immune response to SARS-CoV-2, is where the repertoires were released. The dataset comprised deeply sampled blood TCRbeta repertoires from subjects exposed to, actively infected with, or recovered from COVID-19. On the study overall, not on this receptor specifically: How much clinical and demographic metadata was included differed by source and by participant, and the metadata was provided uncurated.

With respect to this clone: Its antigen target is currently unknown. Per-base qualities were not stored, and no clone one base away is much larger.

Collaborating institutions collected whole blood in K2EDTA tubes following their own protocols. For TCRbeta analysis, collaborator samples were shipped as frozen whole blood, as isolated PBMCs, or as DNA extracted from either sample type. TCRbeta CDR3 regions were amplified from genomic DNA by means of the immunoSEQ Assay, a bias-controlled multiplex PCR. The published analysis was carried out like this. The number of nucleated cells in each sample was estimated from the amplification of reference gene primers within the assay. To quantify the absolute abundance of each unique TCRbeta CDR3 rearrangement, sequence reads were collapsed and filtered. For each sample, productive Simpson clonality was calculated as the square root of Simpson's diversity index over productive rearrangements. The table was pulled from immuneACCESS by TCRdb, which kept in-frame rearrangements only. Such tables lose some clones; where checked, under half of the loss comes from unresolved V genes, and the rest has no known cause. V and J calls and clone size come straight from that table; D and trimming were deduced from the DNA. This sample lists approximately 80,000 clones; around four fifths were detected once. Around 10% of the sample is taken by the ten largest.

The TCR was taken from a human donor in a cohort sampled during active COVID-19. Sequenced sample: peripheral blood.

The nucleotide sequence reads as follows: TGTGCCAGCAGACGGACAGAGCAAGAGACCCAGTACTTC. The encoded protein is CASRRTEQETQYF. The rearranged segments are TRBV6-5 and TRBJ2-5; TRBD1 could be the D gene, as 6 bases match. Sequences MNHEY (CDR1) and SVGAGI (CDR2) are obtained from the germline V gene. V was cut back by 6 bases and J by 2 bases, leaving a gap of 10 bases between them. The CDR3 covers 13 residues, taking in both the cysteine and the phenylalanine. Only CDR3 DNA remains: 39 bases, in frame from the first base.